This T cell receptor (beta chain) derives from a study of T cells in Graves' hyperthyroidism and ophthalmopathy. From RNA transcripts, TCR beta CDR3 regions were amplified. Carried out on the TCR CDR3, a first-round RT-PCR used the HTBI primer set. TCRdb reprocessed the multiplex PCR reads with MiXCR, giving one entry per CDR3 protein. The profile shows 350,000 or so distinct CDR3 sequences, around a sixth of them singletons. The germline V gene encodes CDR1 LNHDA and CDR2 SQIVND (reference sequence). V lost 4 bases, J lost 4 bases, and 14 bases lay in between. The CDR3 covers 16 residues. The chain joins TRBV19 to TRBJ2-6; D tentatively fits TRBD1 or TRBD2 (5 bases each). Material: blood. The receptor comes from a woman between 45 and 65 years old with Graves' hyperthyroidism. DNA of the CDR3: TGTGCCAGTAGTACCCGAGGGGCATCGGGGGCCAACGTCCTGACTTTC. Residues: CASSTRGASGANVLTF.